Below, one TCR beta chain is given with its context. TCRdb used MiXCR to reprocess the 5' RACE reads, holding one entry per CDR3 protein. The data contain about 60,000 distinct CDR3 sequences, approximately 9% of them singletons. Unmatched junction bases numbered 11, after V lost 6 bases and J lost 4 bases. Germline CDR1 is SQVTM and CDR2 is ANQGSEA. The CDR3 sequence is 14 residues long. This specimen comes from a study of early T cells in non-severe SARS-CoV-2 infection. The chain employs TRBV29-1 and TRBJ2-7, with 8 nucleotides matching TRBD2. The receptor comes from an adult who was a healthcare worker with PCR-confirmed SARS-CoV-2 infection or an uninfected control (not recorded which). Source material: whole blood. CDR3 sequence reads: CSVTVAGNLYEQYF. The CDR3 bases are TGCAGCGTGACGGTAGCGGGAAATCTGTACGAGCAGTACTTC.